This entry concerns a single T cell receptor beta chain. These data originate in a study of blood T cell repertoires in COVID-19. Study in general: COVID-19 samples from acute and convalescent phases originated in the United States, Italy and Spain. PBMCs, B-cell-depleted T cells, or T cells were the source of the cDNA or gDNA that made up the material.

The CDR3 extends over 15 amino acids. Germline CDR1 is LGHDT and CDR2 is YNNKEL (reference sequence). V gave up 0 bases and J gave up 8 bases, with 14 bases separating them. How the authors handled the data: Quantification of nucleated cells was approximated via reference gene primer amplification. Libraries were prepared by immunoSEQ multiplex PCR; TCRdb keeps only in-frame clonotypes and omits some of them. V and J calls and clone size are those listed in that table; D and trimming were worked out from the DNA. The sample has 100,000 to 130,000 clones, almost 85% seen once. The TCR comes from a human donor in a cohort sampled during active COVID-19. This sequence joins TRBV3-1 (or the pseudogene TRBV3-2) and TRBJ2-4, with a possible D match to TRBD2 (6 bases). The sample comprised peripheral blood. The CDR3 coding sequence is TGTGCCAGCAGCCAAGAGAGAGCAGGGAGGTACATTCAGTACTTC. This sequence encodes CASSQERAGRYIQYF.